These 3 T cell receptor beta chains came from one sample sequenced in a study of CD8+ T cells in alopecia areata. cDNA serving as the sequencing template came from extracted, reverse transcribed RNA. Generated by immunoSEQ multiplex PCR, the TCRdb table keeps only in-frame clones and is missing some. The top ten hold approximately 10% of the sample, which has over 90,000 clones, 70% to 90% seen once. Treatment denoted: oral pan-JAK inhibitor, 5-10 mg twice daily. The sample was CD8+ T cells sorted from blood, taken between weeks 30 and 35, from a patient treated with tofacitinib. The receptors here all came from a human donor with alopecia areata.

This clone was recorded only once. The V call is TRBV11-2, the J call TRBJ1-1; 9 bases map to TRBD1. Germline CDR1 and CDR2: SGHAT and FQNNGV. The V segment lost 7 bases and the J segment 0 bases; nucleotides outside the gene matches: 3. The length of the CDR3 is 14 residues. The CDR3 protein is CASTGDRVNTEAFF. The CDR3 nucleotides read TGTGCCAGCACCGGGGACAGGGTGAACACTGAAGCTTTCTTT.

The chain has TRBV30 and TRBJ1-1; D may be TRBD1 (5 bases). The ends were cut back, 3 bases at V and 4 bases at J, with 12 bases in the middle. The CDR3 has 13 residues. The germline CDR1 and CDR2 sequences are GTSNPN and SVGIG (reference sequence). The CDR3 spells CAWSPLGGTEAFF. CDR3 bases: TGTGCCTGGAGCCCCCTCGGGGGCACTGAAGCTTTCTTT.

The chain couples TRBV6-1 to TRBJ2-1; no clear D gene. Trimming took off 4 bases at V and 10 bases at J, with 14 bases between the two ends. This CDR3 comprises 13 residues. CDR1 is MNHNS, CDR2 SASEGT, per germline. CDR3 loop: CASSGSRSGEQFF. For the CDR3, the DNA is TGTGCCAGCAGTGGGAGCAGGTCCGGGGAGCAGTTCTTC.